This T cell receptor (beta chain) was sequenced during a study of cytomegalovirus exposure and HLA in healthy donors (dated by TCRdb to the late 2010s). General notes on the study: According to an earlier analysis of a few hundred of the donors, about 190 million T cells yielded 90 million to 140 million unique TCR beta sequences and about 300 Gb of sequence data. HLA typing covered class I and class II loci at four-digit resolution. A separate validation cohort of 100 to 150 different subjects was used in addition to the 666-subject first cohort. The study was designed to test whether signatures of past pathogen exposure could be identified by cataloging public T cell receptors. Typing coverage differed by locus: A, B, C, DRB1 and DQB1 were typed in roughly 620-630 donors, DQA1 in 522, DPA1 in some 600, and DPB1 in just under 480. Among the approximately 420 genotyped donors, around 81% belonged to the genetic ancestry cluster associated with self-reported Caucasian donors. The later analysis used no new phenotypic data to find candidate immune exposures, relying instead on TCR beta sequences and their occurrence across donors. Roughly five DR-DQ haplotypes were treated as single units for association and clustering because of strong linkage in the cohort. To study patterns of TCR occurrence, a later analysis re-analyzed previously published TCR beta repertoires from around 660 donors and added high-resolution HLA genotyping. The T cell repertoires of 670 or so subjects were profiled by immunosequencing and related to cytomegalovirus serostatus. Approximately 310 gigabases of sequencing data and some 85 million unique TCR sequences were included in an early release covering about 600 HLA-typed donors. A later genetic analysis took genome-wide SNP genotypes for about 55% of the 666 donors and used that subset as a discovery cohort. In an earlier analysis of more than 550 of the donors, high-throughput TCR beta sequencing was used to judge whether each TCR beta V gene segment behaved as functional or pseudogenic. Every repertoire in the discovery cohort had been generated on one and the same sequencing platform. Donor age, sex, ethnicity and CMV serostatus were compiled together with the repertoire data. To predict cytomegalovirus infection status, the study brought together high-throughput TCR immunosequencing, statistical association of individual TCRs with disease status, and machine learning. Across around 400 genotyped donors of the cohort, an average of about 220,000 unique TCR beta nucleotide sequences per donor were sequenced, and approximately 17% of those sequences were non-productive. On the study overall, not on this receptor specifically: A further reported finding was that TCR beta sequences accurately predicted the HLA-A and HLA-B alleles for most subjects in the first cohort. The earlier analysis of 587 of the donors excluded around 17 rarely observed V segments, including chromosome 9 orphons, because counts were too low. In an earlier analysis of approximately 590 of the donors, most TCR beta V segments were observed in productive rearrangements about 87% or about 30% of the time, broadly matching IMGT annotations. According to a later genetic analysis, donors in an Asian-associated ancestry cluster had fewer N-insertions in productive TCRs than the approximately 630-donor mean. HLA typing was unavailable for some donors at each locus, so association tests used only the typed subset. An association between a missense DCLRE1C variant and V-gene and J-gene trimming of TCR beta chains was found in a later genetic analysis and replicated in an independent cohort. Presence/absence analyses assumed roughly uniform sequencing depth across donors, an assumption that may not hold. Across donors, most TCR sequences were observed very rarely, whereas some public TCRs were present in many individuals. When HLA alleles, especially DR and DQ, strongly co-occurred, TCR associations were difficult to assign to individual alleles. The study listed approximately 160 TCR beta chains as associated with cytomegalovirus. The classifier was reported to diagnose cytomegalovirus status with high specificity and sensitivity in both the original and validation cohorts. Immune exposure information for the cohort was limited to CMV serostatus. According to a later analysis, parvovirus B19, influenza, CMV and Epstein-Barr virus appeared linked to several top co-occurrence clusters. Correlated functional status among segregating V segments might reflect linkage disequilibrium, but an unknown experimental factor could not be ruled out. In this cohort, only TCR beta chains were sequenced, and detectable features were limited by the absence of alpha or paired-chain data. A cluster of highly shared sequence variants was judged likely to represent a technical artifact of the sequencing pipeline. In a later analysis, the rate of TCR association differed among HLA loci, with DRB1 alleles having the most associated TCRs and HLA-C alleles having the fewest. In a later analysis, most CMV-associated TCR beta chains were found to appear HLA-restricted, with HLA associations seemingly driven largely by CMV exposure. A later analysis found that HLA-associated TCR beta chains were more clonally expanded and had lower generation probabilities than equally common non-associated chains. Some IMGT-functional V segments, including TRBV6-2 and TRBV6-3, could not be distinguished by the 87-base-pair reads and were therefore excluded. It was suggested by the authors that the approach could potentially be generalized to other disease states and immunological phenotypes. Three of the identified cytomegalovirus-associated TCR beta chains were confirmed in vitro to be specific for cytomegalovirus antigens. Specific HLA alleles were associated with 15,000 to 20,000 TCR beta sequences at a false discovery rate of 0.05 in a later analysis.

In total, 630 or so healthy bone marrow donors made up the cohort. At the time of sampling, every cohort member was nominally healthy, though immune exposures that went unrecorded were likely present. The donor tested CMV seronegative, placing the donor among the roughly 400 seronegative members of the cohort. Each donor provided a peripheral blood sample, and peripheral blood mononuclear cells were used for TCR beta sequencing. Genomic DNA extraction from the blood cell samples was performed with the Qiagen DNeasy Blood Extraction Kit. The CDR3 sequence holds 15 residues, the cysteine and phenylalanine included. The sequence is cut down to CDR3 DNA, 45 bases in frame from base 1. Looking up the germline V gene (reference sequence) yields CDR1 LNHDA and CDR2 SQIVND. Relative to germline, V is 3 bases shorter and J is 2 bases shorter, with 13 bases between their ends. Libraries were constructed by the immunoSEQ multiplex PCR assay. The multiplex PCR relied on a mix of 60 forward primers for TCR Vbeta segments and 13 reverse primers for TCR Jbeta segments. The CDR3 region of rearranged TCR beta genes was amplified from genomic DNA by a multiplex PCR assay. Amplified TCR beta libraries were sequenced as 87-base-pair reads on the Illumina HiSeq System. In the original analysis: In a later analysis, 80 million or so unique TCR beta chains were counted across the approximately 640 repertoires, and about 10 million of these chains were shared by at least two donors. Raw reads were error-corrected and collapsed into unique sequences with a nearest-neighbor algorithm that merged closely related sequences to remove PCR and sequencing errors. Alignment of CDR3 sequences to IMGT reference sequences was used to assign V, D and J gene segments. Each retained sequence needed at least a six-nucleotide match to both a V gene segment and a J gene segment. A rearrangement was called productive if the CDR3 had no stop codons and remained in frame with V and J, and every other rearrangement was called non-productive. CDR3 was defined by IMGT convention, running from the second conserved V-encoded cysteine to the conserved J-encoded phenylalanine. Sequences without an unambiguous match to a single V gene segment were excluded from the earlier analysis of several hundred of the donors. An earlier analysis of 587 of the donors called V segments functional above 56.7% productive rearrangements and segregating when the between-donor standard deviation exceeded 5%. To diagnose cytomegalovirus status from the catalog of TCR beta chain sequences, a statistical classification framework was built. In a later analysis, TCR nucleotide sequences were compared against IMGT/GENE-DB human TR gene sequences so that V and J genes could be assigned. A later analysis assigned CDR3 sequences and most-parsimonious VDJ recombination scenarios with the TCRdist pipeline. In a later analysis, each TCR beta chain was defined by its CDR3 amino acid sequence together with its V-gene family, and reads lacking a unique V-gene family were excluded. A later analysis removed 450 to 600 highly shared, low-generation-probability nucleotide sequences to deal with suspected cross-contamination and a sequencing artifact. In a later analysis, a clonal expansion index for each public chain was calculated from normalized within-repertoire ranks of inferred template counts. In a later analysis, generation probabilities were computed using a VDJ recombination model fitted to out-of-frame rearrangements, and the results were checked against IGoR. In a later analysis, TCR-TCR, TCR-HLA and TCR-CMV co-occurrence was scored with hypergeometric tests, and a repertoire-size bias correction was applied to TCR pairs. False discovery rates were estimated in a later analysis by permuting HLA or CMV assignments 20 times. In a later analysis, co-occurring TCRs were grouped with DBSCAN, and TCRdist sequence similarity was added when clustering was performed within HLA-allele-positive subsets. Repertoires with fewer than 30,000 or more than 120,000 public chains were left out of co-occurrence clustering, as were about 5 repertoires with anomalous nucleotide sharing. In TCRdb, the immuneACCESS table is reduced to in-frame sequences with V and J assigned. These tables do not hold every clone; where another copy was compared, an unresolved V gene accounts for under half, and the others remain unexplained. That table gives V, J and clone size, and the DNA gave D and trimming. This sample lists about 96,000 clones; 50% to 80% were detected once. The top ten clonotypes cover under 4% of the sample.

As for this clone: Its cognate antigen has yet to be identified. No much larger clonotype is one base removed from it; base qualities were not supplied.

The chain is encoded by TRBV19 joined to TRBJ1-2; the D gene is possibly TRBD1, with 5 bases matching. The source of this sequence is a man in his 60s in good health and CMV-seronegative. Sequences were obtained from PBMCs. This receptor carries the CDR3 CASSISPAGNYGYTF. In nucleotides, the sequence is TGTGCCAGTAGTATCTCCCCGGCAGGGAACTATGGCTACACCTTC. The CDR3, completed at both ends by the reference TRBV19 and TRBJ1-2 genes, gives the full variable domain DGGITQSPKYLFRKEGQNVTLSCEQNLNHDAMYWYRQDPGQGLRLIYYSQIVNDFQKGDIAEGYSVSREKKESFPLTVTSAQKNPTAFYLCASSISPAGNYGYTFGSGTRLTVV.